This T cell receptor (beta chain) comes out of a study of blood T cell repertoires in COVID-19. Trimming cost V 3 bases and J 4 bases, with 12 bases left between them. The CDR3 spans 15 residues. CDR1 and CDR2 (germline): MNHNS, SASEGT. In Seattle, patients joined the study during active infection and were tracked longitudinally. Original processing notes: Scientists estimated how many nucleated cells there were by amplifying reference gene primers. The table came from immunoSEQ multiplex PCR; TCRdb's copy has only in-frame clones and leaves some out. V, J and clone size are taken as reported in that table, and D and trimming were inferred from the DNA itself. This table holds about 500,000 clones, roughly 89% found once.

Material: peripheral blood. The TCR originated in a man younger than 35 with COVID-19, enrolled during active disease. This chain uses TRBV6-1 with TRBJ2-2; TRBD2 is a possible D gene (5 bases). The CDR3: CASSERRLPTGELFF. CDR3 sequence (DNA): TGTGCCAGCAGTGAGCGTCGACTACCCACCGGGGAGCTGTTTTTT.